What follows describes a single TCR beta chain. Antigen unknown. Measured with immunoSEQ multiplex PCR; TCRdb has only the in-frame clones, and not every one. The sample lists approximately 120,000 clones, 88% occurring once. V trimming: 3 bases; J trimming: 3 bases; junction bases outside the gene matches: 5. This CDR3 has 15 residues. Germline V gene data show CDR1 as SGDLS and CDR2 as YYNGEE. This specimen belongs to a study of cytomegalovirus exposure and HLA in healthy donors. Overall study findings and caveats: In vitro, a few CMV-associated chains proved specific for CMV antigens.

The sample taken for sequencing was PBMCs. The rearrangement joins TRBV9 to TRBJ2-2; TRBD1 agrees at 7 bases. The clonotype comes from a woman between 18 and 30 years old in good health and CMV-seronegative. The CDR3 loop reads CASSARDRDTGELFF. CDR3 sequence (DNA): TGTGCCAGCAGCGCCCGGGACAGAGACACCGGGGAGCTGTTTTTT.